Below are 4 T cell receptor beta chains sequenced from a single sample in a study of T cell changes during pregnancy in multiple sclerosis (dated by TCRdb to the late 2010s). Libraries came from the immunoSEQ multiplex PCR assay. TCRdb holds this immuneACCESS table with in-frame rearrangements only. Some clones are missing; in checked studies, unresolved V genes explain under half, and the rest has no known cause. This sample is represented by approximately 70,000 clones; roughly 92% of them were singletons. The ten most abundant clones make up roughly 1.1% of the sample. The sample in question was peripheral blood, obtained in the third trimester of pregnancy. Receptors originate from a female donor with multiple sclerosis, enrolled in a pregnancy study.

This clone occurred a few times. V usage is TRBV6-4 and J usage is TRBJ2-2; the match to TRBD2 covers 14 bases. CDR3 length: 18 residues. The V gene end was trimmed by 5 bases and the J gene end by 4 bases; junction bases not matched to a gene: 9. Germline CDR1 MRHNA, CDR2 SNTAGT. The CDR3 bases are TGTGCCAGCAGTCCCGGGACTAGCGGGAGTTTTGCCACCGGGGAGCTGTTTTTT. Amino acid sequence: CASSPGTSGSFATGELFF.

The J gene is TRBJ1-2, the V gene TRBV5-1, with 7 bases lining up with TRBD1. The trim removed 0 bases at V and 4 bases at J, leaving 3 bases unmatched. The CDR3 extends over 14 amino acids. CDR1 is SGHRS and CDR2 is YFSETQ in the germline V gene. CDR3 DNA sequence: TGCGCCAGCAGCTTGGACGAGGGGGCCTATGGCTACACCTTC. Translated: CASSLDEGAYGYTF.

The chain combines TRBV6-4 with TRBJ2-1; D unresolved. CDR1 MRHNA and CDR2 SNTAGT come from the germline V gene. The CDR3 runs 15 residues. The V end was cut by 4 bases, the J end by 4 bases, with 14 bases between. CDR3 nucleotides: TGTGCCAGCAGTGGAACGCAGGAAAGTTACAATGAGCAGTTCTTC. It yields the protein CASSGTQESYNEQFF.

The CDR3 coding sequence is TGTGCCAGCAGCCCCGGTGGTGGCTACACCTTC. Translating it yields CASSPGGGYTF. V usage is TRBV9 and J usage is TRBJ1-2; D gene unclear. The germline CDR1 and CDR2 sequences are SGDLS and YYNGEE. This CDR3 is built from 11 residues. The V end lost 4 bases, the J end lost 7 bases, and 8 bases lay between the germline ends.